This T cell receptor beta chain was identified during a study of T cells after yellow fever vaccination. Study outcomes and limitations: Abundant clonotypes from the bulk population could contaminate FACS-sorted repertoires. Clonotypes appearing in both CD4 and CD8 compartments existed, and their share was small. Peaking on day 5 versus 15, the secondary response was faster but weaker. Reappearing after the booster were most of the clones from primary vaccination (around 96% CD4, around 88% CD8).

The V gene's germline CDR1 is MNHEY and CDR2 SVGAGI. The ends lost 5 bases at V and 3 bases at J; junction bases unmatched: 6. The CDR3 runs to 14 residues. This clonotype was picked up a small number of times. Its antigen is currently unknown. From the 5' RACE reads, TCRdb called clonotypes with MiXCR, one entry per CDR3 protein. The sample has around 310,000 distinct CDR3 sequences; around 4.5% are singletons. The sequence came from a man between 18 and 35 years old who received the YFV17D yellow fever vaccine. This chain joins TRBV6-5 and TRBJ2-7; 8 positions agree with TRBD1. Sequencing was performed on PBMCs, taken 15 days after the yellow fever booster vaccination. The CDR3, as DNA: TGTGCCAGCAGTACTGGACAGGGTGGCTACGAGCAGTACTTC. This codes for CASSTGQGGYEQYF.